Given below is one T cell receptor beta chain in context. The antigen is not known. Method: immunoSEQ multiplex PCR; TCRdb's copy keeps in-frame clones and lacks some. The sample has roughly 150,000 clones, 75% to 95% seen once; the top ten hold about 4.5%. The CDR3 extends over 14 amino acids. Germline V gene lookup returns CDR1 ENHRY and CDR2 SYGVKD. V was cut by 2 bases and J by 2 bases, with 9 bases left in between. This sample stems from a study of T cell responses to AZD1222 COVID-19 vaccine. Study conclusions and caveats: Most donors were white British and more were female, and clonal diversity was possibly underestimated.

The sequenced sample was peripheral blood, obtained on day 0 of AZD1222 vaccination. This sequence originates from an adult in good health. The rearrangement links TRBV10-3 to TRBJ1-2, with D unclear. In DNA form, the CDR3 reads TGTGCCATCAGTGAGGGTTTTGGGAACTATGGCTACACCTTC. It yields the protein CAISEGFGNYGYTF.